Below are 18 T cell receptor beta chains sequenced from a single sample in a study of quantifying T cell responses using KT2 cells. In the study overall: Reverse transcription used primers in the TCR alpha and beta constant regions.

Each cDNA got a UMI-containing oligo ligated at its 3' end. The first PCR ran roughly 4 cycles with an equimolar RC1.1 and RC1.2 beta primer mix. TCRdb redid the calling of the UMI-ligation and nested PCR reads with MiXCR, one entry per CDR3 protein. The sample comprises 25,000 to 40,000 distinct CDR3 sequences, 10% of which are singletons, and about 9.5% rests with the top ten. The source material was PBMCs spiked with cells of the T cell clone KT2. All receptors come from a human donor.

A few counts support this clonotype. The V and J genes are TRBV15 and TRBJ2-3; D is tentatively TRBD1 or TRBD2 (6 bases each). The ends were cut back, 0 bases at V and 4 bases at J, with 11 bases in the middle. Germline V gene sequence: CDR1 LNHNV, CDR2 YYDKDF (reference sequence). The length of the CDR3 is 15 residues. CDR3 residues: CATSRDSGGADTQYF. The CDR3 region has the DNA TGTGCCACCAGCAGAGATTCCGGGGGCGCAGATACGCAGTATTTT.

The chain couples TRBV5-6 to TRBJ1-1; TRBD1 might be the D (5 bases). The CDR3 has 15 residues. Germline CDR1 and CDR2: SGHDT and YYEEEE. Trimming cost V 3 bases and J 6 bases, with 18 bases left between them. The CDR3 protein is CASSSLGVRAAEAFF. CDR3 nucleotide sequence: TGTGCCAGCAGCTCCCTAGGGGTCAGGGCCGCTGAAGCTTTCTTT.

This clonotype was seen repeatedly, ten times or more. The chain links TRBV9 to TRBJ2-1, with TRBD2 matching over 16 bases. V lost 0 bases, J lost 6 bases, and 9 bases stayed unmatched. The CDR3 has 19 residues. Per the germline V gene, CDR1 is SGDLS and CDR2 is YYNGEE. This chain's CDR3 is CASSVGSGLAGGPGNEQFF. The CDR3 nucleotides read TGTGCCAGCAGCGTAGGTTCGGGACTAGCGGGAGGGCCTGGCAATGAGCAGTTCTTC.

V and J are TRBV6-2 or TRBV6-3 and TRBJ1-5; D may be TRBD1 (5 bases). The germline CDR1 and CDR2 sequences are MNHEY and SVGEGT. There are 15 residues in the CDR3. Trimming shortened V by 2 bases and J by 1 base, and 9 bases separated the two germline ends. The CDR3 nucleotides are TGTGCCAGCAGTTACATAGGGGTAAGCAATCAGCCCCAGCATTTT. Encoded protein: CASSYIGVSNQPQHF.

This chain uses TRBV3-1 with TRBJ1-2, with a possible D match to TRBD1 (6 bases). V lost 0 bases to trimming and J lost 0 bases, with 11 bases between them. The CDR3 consists of 16 residues. Per the germline V gene, CDR1 is LGHDT and CDR2 is YNNKEL (reference sequence). The DNA of the CDR3 is TGTGCCAGCAGCCAAGAGGGGGCAGCTGCTAACTATGGCTACACCTTC. Residues: CASSQEGAAANYGYTF.

V usage is TRBV7-6 and J usage is TRBJ1-3; D not resolved. This CDR3 comprises 17 residues. V lost 2 bases, J lost 1 base, and 15 bases lay in between. Germline V gives CDR1 SGHVS, CDR2 FNYEAQ. CDR3 bases: TGTGCCAGCAGCTTATCCCCCGGTGTGGTGTCTGGAAACACCATATATTTT. Protein product: CASSLSPGVVSGNTIYF.

This clonotype showed up many times. The rearrangement joins TRBV4-2 to TRBJ2-6; no definite D call. The CDR3 is made up of 16 amino acids. V was pared by 0 bases and J by 0 bases, with 6 bases between. Germline CDR1 and CDR2: LGHNA and YNFKEQ. For the CDR3, the DNA is TGTGCCAGCAGCCAAGATGACACCTCTGGGGCCAACGTCCTGACTTTC. It specifies CASSQDDTSGANVLTF.

The rearrangement joins TRBV6-6 to TRBJ2-7, with 9 bases lining up with TRBD1. Losses at the gene ends were 5 bases for V and 11 bases for J; bases not matched to a gene: 7. The CDR3 length is 12 residues. In germline, CDR1 is MNHNY, CDR2 SVGAGI (reference sequence). The CDR3 is CASSQGTGWKYF. CDR3 bases: TGTGCCAGCAGTCAAGGGACAGGGTGGAAGTACTTC.

This clonotype was counted many times. This chain links TRBV6-6 with TRBJ2-7, with 8 bases matching TRBD1. Unmatched junction bases numbered 1, after V lost 0 bases and J lost 3 bases. The V gene's germline CDR1 is MNHNY and CDR2 SVGAGI (reference sequence). The CDR3 loop spans 14 amino acids. This chain's CDR3 is CASSYSTGVYEQYF. In DNA form, the CDR3 reads TGTGCCAGCAGTTACTCGACAGGGGTCTACGAGCAGTACTTC.

This clonotype was counted at least ten times. The rearrangement links TRBV5-1 to TRBJ2-1; possible D gene TRBD2, 6 bases. The CDR3 is 15 amino acids. V lost 4 bases, J lost 8 bases, and 19 bases lay in between. In germline, CDR1 is SGHRS, CDR2 YFSETQ. The CDR3 loop reads CASSPEGRLVDEQFF. The DNA for the CDR3 is TGCGCCAGCAGCCCGGAGGGCAGGCTAGTAGATGAGCAGTTCTTC.

This clonotype was picked up a small number of times. The chain combines TRBV6-2 or TRBV6-3 with TRBJ1-2; D is undetermined. With 6 bases removed from V and 2 bases from J, the gap between germline ends came to 4 bases. The length of the CDR3 is 11 residues. CDR1 and CDR2 (germline): MNHEY, SVGEGT. Here the CDR3 DNA reads TGTGCCAGCAGCGCAAACTATGGCTACACCTTC. It encodes CASSANYGYTF.

This clonotype has at least ten counts. CDR3 coding DNA: TGTGCCAGCCAAACACAGGGGAGTACTGAAGCTTTCTTT. As protein: CASQTQGSTEAFF. The rearrangement joins TRBV27 to TRBJ1-1, with 7 bases identical to TRBD1. Per germline, CDR1 MNHEY and CDR2 SMNVEV (reference sequence). Trimming cost V 8 bases and J 5 bases; bases outside gene matches: 8. CDR3 size: 13 residues.

This clonotype occurred many times. The chain is built from TRBV6-6 and TRBJ2-5; 9 bases map to TRBD1. Germline V lookup: CDR1 MNHNY, CDR2 SVGAGI (reference sequence). CDR3 length equals 15 residues. Germline trimming cut 5 bases from V and 5 bases from J; bases unmatched to any gene: 9. Here the CDR3 reads CASSNRQGGLETQYF. The DNA of the CDR3 is TGTGCCAGCAGTAATAGACAGGGGGGTTTGGAGACCCAGTACTTC.

This clonotype appeared many times. This chain connects TRBV4-1 to TRBJ2-6; 9 bases line up with TRBD1. The germline V gene has CDR1 MGHRA and CDR2 YSYEKL. This CDR3 has 18 amino acids. With 4 bases clipped from V and 3 bases from J, the junction kept 10 bases outside the gene matches. The CDR3 nucleotides are TGCGCCAGCAGCCTAGCCGGGACAGGGCTCGGTGGGGCCAACGTCCTGACTTTC. Residues: CASSLAGTGLGGANVLTF.

The V gene is TRBV7-9, the J gene TRBJ2-1; a weak D match, TRBD1 (5 bases). The V gene lost 3 bases and the J gene lost 9 bases, with 9 bases spanning the gap. The germline gives CDR1 SEHNR, CDR2 FQNEAQ (reference sequence). This CDR3 has 12 residues. CDR3 DNA sequence: TGTGCCAGCAGCTTGAGGCAGGGTGAGCAGTTCTTC. It specifies CASSLRQGEQFF.

This clonotype was seen a handful of times. The chain joins TRBV7-8 to TRBJ2-4; the D gene could be TRBD1 or TRBD2 (6 bases each). The CDR3 length is 15 residues. Trimming pared 1 base from V and 7 bases from J, leaving 14 bases between. CDR1 and CDR2 (germline): SGHVS, FQNEAQ. CDR3 in amino acids: CASSLGRGAQNIQYF. CDR3 sequence (DNA): TGTGCCAGCAGCTTAGGGAGGGGGGCCCAGAACATTCAGTACTTC.

This clonotype was found a few times. The chain couples TRBV2 to TRBJ1-1; D ambiguous. This CDR3 contains 10 residues. V gave up 7 bases and J gave up 5 bases, with 5 bases separating them. CDR1 SNHLY and CDR2 FYNNEI come from the germline V gene. In DNA form, the CDR3 reads TGTGCCAGCACAGATACTGAAGCTTTCTTT. Amino acid sequence: CASTDTEAFF.

The V gene is TRBV29-1, the J gene TRBJ2-1; 8 bases fit TRBD2. Trimming cost V 3 bases and J 6 bases; bases outside gene matches: 16. The CDR3 covers 17 residues. Germline CDR1 reads SQVTM; CDR2 reads ANQGSEA. CDR3 protein: CSVETGRGLGAPNEQFF. The CDR3 nucleotides are TGCAGCGTTGAGACGGGGAGGGGACTAGGGGCTCCCAATGAGCAGTTCTTC.